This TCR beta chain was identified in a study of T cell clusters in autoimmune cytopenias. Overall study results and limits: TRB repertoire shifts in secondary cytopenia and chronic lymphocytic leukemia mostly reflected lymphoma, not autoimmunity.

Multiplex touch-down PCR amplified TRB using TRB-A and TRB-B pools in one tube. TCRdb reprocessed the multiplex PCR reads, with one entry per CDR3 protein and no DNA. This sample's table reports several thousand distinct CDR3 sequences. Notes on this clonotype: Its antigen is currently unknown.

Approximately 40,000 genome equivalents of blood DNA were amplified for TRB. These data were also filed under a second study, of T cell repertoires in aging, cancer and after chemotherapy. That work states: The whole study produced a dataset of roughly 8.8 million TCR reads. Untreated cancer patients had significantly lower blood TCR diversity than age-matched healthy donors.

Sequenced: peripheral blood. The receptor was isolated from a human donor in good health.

CDR3 residues: CASSQEIDQPQHF. The chain is built from TRBV4-3 and TRBJ1-5. The CDR3 is 13 amino acids. Germline V CDR1 and CDR2: LGHNA, YSLEER.